A single sample gave rise to the 8 T cell receptor beta chains below, sequenced in a study of shared T cell receptors in the human thymus. The protocol was immunoSEQ multiplex PCR, while the TCRdb copy is restricted to in-frame clones and leaves out a portion. The table has hundreds of thousands of clones, 88% seen once. The sample was also reused in another study, on human thymus T cells.

Sequenced: thymocytes. These receptor sequences come from a boy younger than two with a congenital heart defect.

The table lists this clone with a few counts. V is TRBV7-8 and J is TRBJ2-4; 12 bases match TRBD2. CDR3 length: 19 amino acids. V dropped 4 bases and J dropped 0; count of bases not matched to a gene: 10. Germline V gene sequence: CDR1 SGHVS, CDR2 FQNEAQ. DNA for the CDR3: TGTGCCAGCAGCTACACTAGCGGGAGGCCTATTCTAGCCAAAAACATTCAGTACTTC. Translation gives CASSYTSGRPILAKNIQYF.

The chain uses TRBV4-2 and TRBJ1-1, with D tentatively TRBD1 (6 bases). Germline values: CDR1 LGHNA, CDR2 YNFKEQ. Trimming left V 4 bases short and J 2 bases short, with 17 bases between. CDR3 length: 16 amino acids. The CDR3 spells CASSLQGTSPNTEAFF. The CDR3 DNA follows: TGTGCCAGCAGCCTCCAAGGGACAAGCCCTAACACTGAAGCTTTCTTT.

The rearrangement joins TRBV4-1 to TRBJ2-7, with 7 bases identical to TRBD1. The CDR3 extends over 16 amino acids. In germline, CDR1 is MGHRA, CDR2 YSYEKL. The trim removed 1 base at V and 1 base at J, leaving 7 bases unmatched. The CDR3 sequence: CASSQGATDRSYEQYF. The CDR3 DNA reads TGCGCCAGCAGCCAAGGTGCGACGGACAGGTCCTACGAGCAGTACTTC.

The gene calls are TRBV6-5 and TRBJ2-1; possible D gene TRBD2, 5 bases. The CDR3 runs 14 residues. The V end lost 4 bases, the J end lost 4 bases, and 11 bases lay between the germline ends. Germline-derived CDR1 and CDR2 are MNHEY and SVGAGI. CDR3: CASSSGGGYNEQFF. CDR3 sequence (DNA): TGTGCCAGCAGTTCGGGTGGAGGTTACAATGAGCAGTTCTTC.

The V and J genes are TRBV12-1 and TRBJ2-5; TRBD2, the table's D call, lacks a check against the DNA. TRBV12-1 counts as a pseudogene. The CDR3 has 15 residues. The CDR3 loop reads CASSFVEVGGRTQYF. CDR3 nucleotide sequence: TGTGCCAGCAGCTTTGTAGAGGTCGGGGGACGGACCCAGTACTTC.

The J gene is TRBJ1-5, the V gene TRBV28, with TRBD1 identical over 7 bases. V lost 3 bases, J lost 0 bases, and 5 bases stayed unmatched. CDR3 size: 16 residues. Per germline, CDR1 MDHEN and CDR2 SYDVKM. The CDR3: CASSFPTGSSNQPQHF. The CDR3 DNA reads as TGTGCCAGCAGTTTTCCGACAGGGAGTAGCAATCAGCCCCAGCATTTT.

This clone turned up a few times. This chain joins TRBV28 and TRBJ2-3, with 11 bases fitting TRBD2. V shed 1 base, J shed 0 bases, and the junction held 9 bases outside the gene matches. CDR3 size: 19 residues. Germline CDR1 reads MDHEN; CDR2 reads SYDVKM. The CDR3 is CASSLLLAGVPASTDTQYF. CDR3 sequence (DNA): TGTGCCAGCAGTTTATTACTAGCGGGAGTCCCGGCCAGCACAGATACGCAGTATTTT.

The V call is TRBV5-1, the J call TRBJ2-7; 13 nucleotides align to TRBD2. Looked up from germline, CDR1 is SGHRS and CDR2 is YFSETQ. The CDR3 has 17 residues. The J segment lost 2 bases and the V segment lost 3 bases, leaving 8 bases of the junction unmatched. The CDR3 nucleotides are TGCGCCAGCAGCTACGGACTAGCGGGAGACAGAGCCTACGAGCAGTACTTC. This sequence encodes CASSYGLAGDRAYEQYF.